These 20 T cell receptor beta chains were sequenced from one sample in a study of blood T cell repertoires in COVID-19. Profiling relied on immunoSEQ multiplex PCR, and the TCRdb table lists in-frame clones only, not all of them. The sample shows a few hundred thousand clones, 86% of them seen only once. The material sequenced was peripheral blood. Source of these receptors: a man older than 75 with acute or convalescent COVID-19.

This chain connects TRBV5-5 to TRBJ2-5, with TRBD1 matching 9 bases. Per the germline V gene, CDR1 is SGHKS and CDR2 is YYEKEE (reference sequence). This CDR3 has 15 amino acids. The V segment lost 2 bases and the J segment 5 bases; nucleotides outside the gene matches: 7. In DNA form, the CDR3 reads TGTGCCAGCAGCTTACCCCGAGACAGGGGGGAGACCCAGTACTTC. As protein: CASSLPRDRGETQYF.

The chain links TRBV10-1 to TRBJ2-4; D remains unclear. V was pared by 2 bases and J by 7 bases, with 12 bases between. Germline V gene data show CDR1 as WNHNN and CDR2 as SYGVQD (reference sequence). The CDR3 consists of 14 residues. DNA for the CDR3: TGCGCCAGCAGTGAGCTGTCGACGGAGAACATTCAGTACTTC. As protein: CASSELSTENIQYF.

The genes are TRBV5-6 and TRBJ1-2, with 9 bases identical to TRBD1. This CDR3 is 13 amino acids long. The V gene end was trimmed by 4 bases and the J gene end by 6 bases; junction bases not matched to a gene: 4. Germline lookup yields CDR1 SGHDT and CDR2 YYEEEE. CDR3: CASSPTGGDGYTF. The CDR3 DNA reads TGTGCCAGCAGCCCCACAGGGGGCGATGGCTACACCTTC.

The J gene is TRBJ2-1, the V gene TRBV7-2, with 9 bases identical to TRBD2. This CDR3 has 15 residues. Germline lookup yields CDR1 SGHTA and CDR2 FQGNSA. V shed 4 bases, J shed 4 bases, and the junction held 5 bases outside the gene matches. The CDR3 DNA sequence: TGTGCCAGCAGCTCGACTAGCGGTCAATACAATGAGCAGTTCTTC. The encoded protein is CASSSTSGQYNEQFF. Using reference TRBV7-2 and TRBJ2-1 for the parts outside the CDR3, the full variable domain is GAGVSQSPSNKVTEKGKDVELRCDPISGHTALYWYRQSLGQGLEFLIYFQGNSAPDKSGLPSDRFSAERTGGSVSTLTIQRTQQEDSAVYLCASSSTSGQYNEQFFGPGTRLTVL.

The V gene is TRBV6-6, the J gene TRBJ2-1; 9 nucleotides align to TRBD2. Germline V CDR1 and CDR2: MNHNY, SVGAGI (reference sequence). This CDR3 region has 15 residues. V shed 6 bases and J 6 bases; nucleotides not matched to a gene: 9. The CDR3 coding sequence is TGTGCCAGCAGCCAACCAGCGGGGGGAGGCAATGAGCAGTTCTTC. It specifies CASSQPAGGGNEQFF.

The gene calls are TRBV5-1 and TRBJ1-1, with D perhaps matching TRBD1 (6 bases). CDR1 is SGHRS, CDR2 YFSETQ, per germline. The germline V and J ends were trimmed by 5 bases and 1 base, with 12 bases remaining between them. This CDR3 region has 14 residues. The chain's CDR3 is CASRVGAANTEAFF. The CDR3, as DNA: TGCGCCAGCAGGGTGGGGGCTGCGAACACTGAAGCTTTCTTT.

V usage is TRBV4-3 and J usage is TRBJ2-7; 7 nucleotides align to TRBD1. Trimming cost V 0 bases and J 3 bases; bases outside gene matches: 5. In germline, CDR1 is LGHNA, CDR2 YSLEER. This CDR3 contains 15 residues. The DNA of the CDR3 is TGCGCCAGCAGCCAAGATAGGACAGGAATCTACGAGCAGTACTTC. This gives the protein CASSQDRTGIYEQYF.

CDR3 in DNA: TGTGCCAGTAAGATTGAGGGGGCGCGGGACACCGGGGAGCTGTTTTTT. Residues: CASKIEGARDTGELFF. The rearrangement uses TRBV19 and TRBJ2-2; 7 positions match TRBD1. The length of the CDR3 is 16 residues. The V gene end was trimmed by 7 bases and the J gene end by 3 bases; junction bases not matched to a gene: 11. Germline CDR1 and CDR2: LNHDA and SQIVND (reference sequence).

The V call is TRBV27, the J call TRBJ2-5; D may be TRBD1 (5 bases). The germline V gene encodes CDR1 MNHEY and CDR2 SMNVEV (reference sequence). V gave up 4 bases and J gave up 5 bases, with 14 bases separating them. The CDR3 has 14 residues. CDR3 in amino acids: CASSSRSDSETQYF. The CDR3 bases are TGTGCCAGCAGTTCCCGCTCCGACAGCGAGACCCAGTACTTC.

This clone was detected only a few times. This chain links TRBV10-3 with TRBJ1-2; unclear D gene. The germline V gene has CDR1 ENHRY and CDR2 SYGVKD. CDR3 size: 15 residues. V was clipped by 0 bases and J by 3 bases, with 11 bases between them. The CDR3: CAISESNQVYYGYTF. CDR3 in DNA: TGTGCCATCAGTGAGTCGAATCAGGTTTACTATGGCTACACCTTC.

V usage is TRBV6-5 and J usage is TRBJ2-3, with D uncertain. The ends were cut back, 6 bases at V and 0 bases at J, with 10 bases in the middle. This CDR3 region has 14 residues. Germline V gene data show CDR1 as MNHEY and CDR2 as SVGAGI. The CDR3 region is CASRPPYSTDTQYF. In DNA, the CDR3 is TGTGCCAGCAGACCCCCCTACAGCACAGATACGCAGTATTTT.

The chain carries TRBV2 and TRBJ1-6; TRBD1 matches at 7 bases. The germline V gene encodes CDR1 SNHLY and CDR2 FYNNEI. V lost 5 bases and J lost 8; bases outside the gene matches: 9. This CDR3 is built from 15 residues. The DNA of the CDR3 is TGTGCCAGCAGTCTTAACAGGGGAAAGGATTCACCCCTCCACTTT. This gives the protein CASSLNRGKDSPLHF.

The rearrangement links TRBV3-1 (or the pseudogene TRBV3-2) to TRBJ2-1; TRBD2 matches 10 bases. Per the germline V gene, CDR1 is LGHDT and CDR2 is YNNKEL (reference sequence). Losses at the gene ends were 1 base for V and 0 bases for J; bases not matched to a gene: 3. The CDR3 is 17 amino acids. CDR3 protein: CASSQGLAGSSYNEQFF. The CDR3 DNA follows: TGTGCCAGCAGCCAAGGACTAGCGGGTTCCTCCTACAATGAGCAGTTCTTC.

The gene calls are TRBV9 and TRBJ1-3; no clear D gene. Germline CDR1 is SGDLS and CDR2 is YYNGEE. V gave up 3 bases and J gave up 1 base, with 17 bases separating them. This CDR3 contains 17 residues. The CDR3 loop reads CASSALGGFPSGNTIYF. In nucleotides, the CDR3 is TGTGCCAGCAGCGCTCTGGGAGGCTTCCCTTCTGGAAACACCATATATTTT.

The J gene is TRBJ2-2, the V gene TRBV7-6; 9 bases align to TRBD2. The germline V gene encodes CDR1 SGHVS and CDR2 FNYEAQ. After removal of 1 base from V and 8 bases from J, the junction contained 11 bases not matched to a gene. This CDR3 has 17 residues. Here the CDR3 DNA reads TGTGCCAGCAGCTTAGGTTCCGGGGCTAGCGGGAAAGGGGAGCTGTTTTTT. Residues: CASSLGSGASGKGELFF.

The genes are TRBV7-2 and TRBJ2-2, with 8 bases matching TRBD1. This CDR3 spans 16 amino acids. V shed 5 bases, J shed 5 bases, and the junction held 10 bases outside the gene matches. CDR1 is SGHTA and CDR2 is FQGNSA in the germline V gene. The DNA of the CDR3 is TGTGCCAGCAGCCCACGGACAGGGCTTGGGACCGGGGAGCTGTTTTTT. This translates into CASSPRTGLGTGELFF.

Worth noting for this clone: The same CDR3 is also encoded by other DNA sequences in this sample. This rearrangement joins TRBV9 to TRBJ2-3; 12 nucleotides agree with TRBD2. V shed 0 bases and J 1 base; nucleotides not matched to a gene: 0. The CDR3 is 16 residues long. Germline V lookup: CDR1 SGDLS, CDR2 YYNGEE. The CDR3 protein is CASSVGTSGGTDTQYF. The CDR3 DNA reads as TGTGCCAGCAGCGTAGGGACTAGCGGGGGCACAGATACGCAGTATTTT.

The rearrangement joins TRBV5-1 to TRBJ1-4; 9 bases align to TRBD1. The CDR3 loop spans 14 amino acids. J lost 7 bases, V lost 4 bases, and 5 bases had no gene match. Germline CDR1 reads SGHRS; CDR2 reads YFSETQ. The CDR3 sequence is CASSGGTGFEKLFF. The CDR3 region has the DNA TGCGCCAGCAGCGGCGGGACAGGGTTTGAAAAACTGTTTTTT. Full variable domain (remainder filled in from reference TRBV5-1 and TRBJ1-4): KAGVTQTPRYLIKTRGQQVTLSCSPISGHRSVSWYQQTPGQGLQFLFEYFSETQRNKGNFPGRFSGRQFSNSRSEMNVSTLELGDSALYLCASSGGTGFEKLFFGSGTQLSVL.

The chain carries TRBV7-3 and TRBJ2-1, with TRBD2 identical over 7 bases. Germline V gene sequence: CDR1 SGHTA, CDR2 FQGTGA. The CDR3 spans 16 residues. J was trimmed by 3 bases and V by 3 bases; bases with no gene match: 8. CDR3 region: CASSLESSGFYNEQFF. CDR3 nucleotides: TGTGCCAGCAGCTTGGAATCTAGCGGATTCTACAATGAGCAGTTCTTC.

V is TRBV6-6 and J is TRBJ2-7; maybe TRBD1 (6 bases). Germline V CDR1 and CDR2: MNHNY, SVGAGI (reference sequence). The CDR3 sequence is 16 residues long. V lost 2 bases and J 7 bases, leaving 21 bases between the germline ends. The CDR3 DNA sequence: TGTGCCAGCAGTTACGGAAGACAGGATCGTTTAGGAGAGCAGTACTTC. Residues: CASSYGRQDRLGEQYF.